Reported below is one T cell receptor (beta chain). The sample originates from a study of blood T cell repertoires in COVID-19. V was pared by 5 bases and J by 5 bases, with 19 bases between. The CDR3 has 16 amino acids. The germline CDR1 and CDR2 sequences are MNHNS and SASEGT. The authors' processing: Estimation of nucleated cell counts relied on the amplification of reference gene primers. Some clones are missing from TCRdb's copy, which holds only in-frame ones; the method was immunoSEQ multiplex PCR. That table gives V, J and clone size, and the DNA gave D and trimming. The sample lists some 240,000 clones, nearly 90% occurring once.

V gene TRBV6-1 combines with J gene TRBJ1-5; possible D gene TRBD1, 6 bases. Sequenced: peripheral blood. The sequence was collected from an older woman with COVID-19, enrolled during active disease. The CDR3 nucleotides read TGTGCCAGCAGTAAAGGACAGACAGGTCTTCATCAGCCCCAGCATTTT. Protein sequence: CASSKGQTGLHQPQHF.